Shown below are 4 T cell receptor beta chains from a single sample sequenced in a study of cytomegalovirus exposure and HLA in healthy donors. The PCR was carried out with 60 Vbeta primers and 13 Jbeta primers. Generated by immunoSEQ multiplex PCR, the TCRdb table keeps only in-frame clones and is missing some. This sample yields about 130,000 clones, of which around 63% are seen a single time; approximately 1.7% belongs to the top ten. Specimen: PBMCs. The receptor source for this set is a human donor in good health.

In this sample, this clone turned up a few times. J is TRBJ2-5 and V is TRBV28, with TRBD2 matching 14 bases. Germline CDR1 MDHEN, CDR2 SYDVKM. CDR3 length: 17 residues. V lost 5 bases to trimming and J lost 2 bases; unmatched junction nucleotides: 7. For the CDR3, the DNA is TGTGCCAGCAGTCCCCCCGGACTAGCGGGGGGACAAGAGACCCAGTACTTC. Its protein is CASSPPGLAGGQETQYF. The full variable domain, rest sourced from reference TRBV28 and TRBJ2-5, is DVKVTQSSRYLVKRTGEKVFLECVQDMDHENMFWYRQDPGLGLRLIYFSYDVKMKEKGDIPEGYSVSREKKERFSLILESASTNQTSMYLCASSPPGLAGGQETQYFGPGTRLLVL.

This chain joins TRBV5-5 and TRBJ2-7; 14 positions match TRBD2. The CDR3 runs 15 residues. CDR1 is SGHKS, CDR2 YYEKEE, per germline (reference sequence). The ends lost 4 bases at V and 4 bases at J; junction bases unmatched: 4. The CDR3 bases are TGTGCCAGCAGCACCGGGACTAGCGGGAGTTACGAGCAGTACTTC. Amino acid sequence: CASSTGTSGSYEQYF. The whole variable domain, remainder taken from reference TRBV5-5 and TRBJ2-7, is DAGVTQSPTHLIKTRGQQVTLRCSPISGHKSVSWYQQVLGQGPQFIFQYYEKEERGRGNFPDRFSARQFPNYSSELNVNALLLGDSALYLCASSTGTSGSYEQYFGPGTRLTVT.

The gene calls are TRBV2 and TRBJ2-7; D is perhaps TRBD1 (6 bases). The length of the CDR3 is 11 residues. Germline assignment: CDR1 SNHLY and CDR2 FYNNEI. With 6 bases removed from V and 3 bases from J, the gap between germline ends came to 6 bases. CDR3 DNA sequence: TGTGCCAGCAGCAGGGGCTACGAGCAGTACTTC. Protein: CASSRGYEQYF.

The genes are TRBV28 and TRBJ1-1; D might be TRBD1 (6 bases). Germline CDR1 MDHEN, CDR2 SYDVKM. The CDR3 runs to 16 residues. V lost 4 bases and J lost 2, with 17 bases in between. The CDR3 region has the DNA TGTGCCAGCAGTTCTTCTTGGGGCAGGGGAAACACTGAAGCTTTCTTT. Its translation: CASSSSWGRGNTEAFF. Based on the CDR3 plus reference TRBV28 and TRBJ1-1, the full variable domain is DVKVTQSSRYLVKRTGEKVFLECVQDMDHENMFWYRQDPGLGLRLIYFSYDVKMKEKGDIPEGYSVSREKKERFSLILESASTNQTSMYLCASSSSWGRGNTEAFFGQGTRLTVV.